Listed below are T cell receptor beta chains from one sample, sequenced in a study of OX40 agonist ivuxolimab in advanced cancers. Only in-frame clones appear in the TCRdb table, and some are missing; sequencing was by immunoSEQ multiplex PCR. The sample lists under 85,000 clones; approximately 85% were seen once. The material sequenced was CD4+ or CD8+ T cells sorted from blood, taken in a trial of the OX40 agonist ivuxolimab. The receptors shown here come from an adult with an advanced solid tumor such as melanoma, head and neck, liver or kidney cancer. CDR3s include the opening cysteine and the closing phenylalanine or tryptophan. Fields, in order: J gene, V gene, D gene, clone size, CDR3 protein, CDR3 DNA. D genes are given only for firm matches. The size of a clone is reported for some rows only, either as once, few or many, or as a class for expanded clones.

TRBJ1-1 | TRBV7-2 | - | - | CASSLHRVGTEAFF | TGTGCCAGCAGCTTACACAGGGTAGGCACTGAAGCTTTCTTT
TRBJ1-1 | TRBV4-2 | - | - | CASSQVHSLNTEAFF | TGTGCCAGCAGCCAAGTCCACAGTTTGAACACTGAAGCTTTCTTT
TRBJ2-7 | TRBV10-1 | TRBD2 | - | CASRRLAGGAEQYF | TGCGCCAGCAGGAGATTAGCGGGAGGTGCCGAGCAGTACTTC
TRBJ2-3 | TRBV4-3 | - | - | CASSQTQVRAGRTDTQYF | TGCGCCAGCAGCCAAACCCAAGTCCGGGCAGGGAGAACAGATACGCAGTATTTT
TRBJ1-2 | TRBV19 | - | once | CASSKLRQELTNYGYTF | TGTGCCAGTAGTAAACTCCGACAGGAACTAACTAACTATGGCTACACCTTC
TRBJ1-1 | TRBV19 | - | - | CASSIAWQGTTEAFF | TGTGCCAGTAGTATAGCGTGGCAGGGGACCACTGAAGCTTTCTTT
TRBJ1-1 | TRBV5-1 | - | once | CASSPRAMNTEAFF | TGCGCCAGCAGCCCCAGGGCGATGAACACTGAAGCTTTCTTT
TRBJ1-5 | TRBV15 | - | - | CATRPGGRNNQPQHF | TGTGCCACCAGACCCGGGGGAAGAAACAATCAGCCCCAGCATTTT
TRBJ1-5 | TRBV7-2 | TRBD1 | - | CASSSRTGREQPQHF | TGTGCCAGCAGCTCTAGGACAGGGAGGGAACAGCCCCAGCATTTT
TRBJ1-4 | TRBV15 | TRBD1 | - | CATSRDGPLTGGGEKLFF | TGTGCCACCAGCAGAGATGGGCCCCTGACAGGGGGTGGCGAAAAACTGTTTTTT
TRBJ1-2 | TRBV7-8 | - | - | CASSLMTAGTDGYTF | TGTGCCAGCAGCTTAATGACAGCGGGGACCGATGGCTACACCTTC
TRBJ2-7 | TRBV9 | - | - | CASSFDPSNVVYEQYF | TGTGCCAGCAGCTTTGACCCTTCTAACGTGGTATACGAGCAGTACTTC
TRBJ2-3 | TRBV7-9 | TRBD2 | - | CASSSGLAGGPDTQYF | TGTGCCAGCAGCTCCGGACTAGCGGGAGGCCCAGATACGCAGTATTTT
TRBJ2-1 | TRBV11-3 | - | - | CASSPRGAAGYNEQFF | TGTGCCAGCAGCCCACGAGGGGCAGCGGGCTACAATGAGCAGTTCTTC
TRBJ1-1 | TRBV7-2 | - | - | CASSGSRREAFF | TGTGCCAGCAGCGGGTCCAGACGTGAAGCTTTCTTT
TRBJ1-2 | TRBV7-9 | - | - | CASSLGGKNGYTF | TGTGCCAGCAGCTTAGGGGGAAAAAATGGCTACACCTTC
TRBJ1-1 | TRBV25-1 | - | - | CASRNRRGGPEAFF | TGTGCCAGCAGAAACCGCAGGGGAGGCCCTGAAGCTTTCTTT
TRBJ1-2 | TRBV28 | - | - | CASRGDGYYGYTF | TGTGCCAGCAGGGGAGACGGATACTATGGCTACACCTTC
TRBJ1-1 | TRBV5-1 | TRBD1 | few | CASSSRGPDTEAFF | TGCGCCAGCAGCTCAAGGGGGCCTGACACTGAAGCTTTCTTT
TRBJ1-5 | TRBV9 | - | once | CASSFNGGEEQPQHF | TGTGCCAGCAGCTTCAATGGGGGAGAGGAACAGCCCCAGCATTTT
TRBJ2-2 | TRBV13 | TRBD1 | - | CASSLGQGGTGELFF | TGTGCCAGCAGCCTGGGACAGGGTGGGACCGGGGAGCTGTTTTTT
TRBJ1-6 | TRBV12-5 | TRBD1 | - | CASGYGQEGSPLHF | TGTGCTAGTGGTTACGGACAGGAGGGTTCACCCCTCCACTTT
TRBJ1-1 | TRBV7-9 | - | - | CASSLPRIMNTEAFF | TGTGCCAGCAGCTTGCCCAGGATTATGAACACTGAAGCTTTCTTT
TRBJ1-2 | TRBV28 | - | - | CASSSENKAGPDF | TGTGCCAGCAGTTCCGAAAATAAAGCGGGACCTGACTTC
TRBJ2-3 | TRBV7-3 | - | - | CASSPLGRDTQYF | TGTGCCAGCAGCCCCTTGGGGAGAGATACGCAGTATTTT
TRBJ2-1 | TRBV19 | TRBD2 | - | CASSIGDSGRKDEQFF | TGTGCCAGTAGTATAGGTGATAGCGGGAGGAAGGATGAGCAGTTCTTC
TRBJ1-2 | TRBV6-1 | - | - | CAGSATAGRYGYTF | TGTGCAGGCAGCGCCACAGCAGGACGCTATGGCTACACCTTC
TRBJ2-1 | TRBV7-2 | TRBD2 | - | CASSRTGTSGLGFF | TGTGCCAGCAGTAGAACCGGGACTAGCGGGTTGGGGTTCTTC
TRBJ2-2 | TRBV5-4 | - | - | CASSPQTGELFF | TGTGCCAGCAGCCCTCAGACCGGGGAGCTGTTTTTT
TRBJ1-4 | TRBV6-5 | TRBD1 | - | CASNTGGNEKLFF | TGTGCCAGCAATACAGGGGGTAATGAAAAACTGTTTTTT
TRBJ2-6 | TRBV30 | - | - | CAWDAGISGANVLTF | TGTGCCTGGGATGCAGGGATTTCCGGGGCCAACGTCCTGACTTTC
TRBJ1-1 | TRBV14 | TRBD1 | - | CASSQERGQANTEAFF | TGTGCCAGCAGCCAAGAACGAGGACAGGCGAACACTGAAGCTTTCTTT
TRBJ2-5 | TRBV6-1 | TRBD1 | - | CASSTRTGVETQYF | TGTGCCAGCAGTACCCGGACAGGGGTTGAGACCCAGTACTTC
TRBJ1-2 | TRBV6-6 | - | once | CASSLGGTAYGYTF | TGTGCCAGCAGCCTCGGAGGCACGGCCTATGGCTACACCTTC
TRBJ2-3 | TRBV19 | TRBD2 | once | CASNRLAGSDTQYF | TGTGCCAGTAATAGACTAGCGGGATCCGATACGCAGTATTTT
TRBJ2-5 | TRBV4-1 | TRBD2 | - | CASSPLLTSANQETQYF | TGCGCCAGCAGCCCCCTATTGACTAGCGCCAACCAAGAGACCCAGTACTTC
TRBJ2-1 | TRBV27 | - | - | CASQSPGHQYNEQFF | TGTGCCAGCCAATCACCGGGACACCAATACAATGAGCAGTTCTTC
TRBJ2-7 | TRBV5-1 | - | - | CASSLVGEQYF | TGCGCCAGCAGCTTGGTGGGAGAGCAGTACTTC
TRBJ1-2 | TRBV11-3 | - | once | CASSLVQNYGYTF | TGTGCCAGCAGCTTAGTACAGAACTATGGCTACACCTTC
TRBJ2-7 | TRBV7-9 | TRBD1 | - | CASSRTGTVTYEQYF | TGTGCCAGCAGTCGGACCGGGACAGTTACCTACGAGCAGTACTTC
TRBJ2-5 | TRBV11-3 | - | - | CASSRRALRQETQYF | TGTGCCAGCAGCCGGCGGGCCCTCCGCCAAGAGACCCAGTACTTC
TRBJ1-3 | TRBV30 | - | few | CAWSVLSSYSGNTIYF | TGTGCCTGGAGTGTACTTTCCAGCTACTCTGGAAACACCATATATTTT
TRBJ2-7 | TRBV5-5 | - | - | CASSLPEGAGEQYF | TGTGCCAGCAGCCTACCGGAGGGGGCGGGGGAGCAGTACTTC
TRBJ2-6 | TRBV7-3 | - | - | CASSWGGAGANVLTF | TGTGCCAGCAGCTGGGGTGGGGCTGGGGCCAACGTCCTGACTTTC
TRBJ1-1 | TRBV5-1 | - | - | CASSFAVNTEAFF | TGCGCCAGCAGCTTCGCGGTTAACACTGAAGCTTTCTTT
TRBJ2-4 | TRBV10-3 | - | - | CAISESRQASNIQYF | TGTGCCATCAGTGAGTCGAGACAGGCCTCGAACATTCAGTACTTC
TRBJ1-3 | TRBV29-1 | TRBD1 | - | CSVVGTGVIEAGNTIYF | TGCAGCGTTGTAGGGACAGGGGTAATCGAGGCTGGAAACACCATATATTTT
TRBJ1-1 | TRBV7-9 | - | medium-sized | CASSWSQNTEAFF | TGTGCCAGCAGTTGGTCCCAGAACACTGAAGCTTTCTTT
TRBJ1-2 | TRBV19 | TRBD1 | few | CASRGQGRAPDYGYTF | TGTGCCAGTAGAGGACAGGGTAGGGCCCCCGACTATGGCTACACCTTC
TRBJ2-1 | TRBV6-6 | - | - | CASRSPGGGPYNEQFF | TGTGCCAGCAGGTCTCCCGGGGGAGGCCCCTACAATGAGCAGTTCTTC
TRBJ2-1 | TRBV7-6 | TRBD2 | - | CASSLAPSGRSSSYNEQFF | TGTGCCAGCAGCTTAGCCCCTAGCGGGAGGTCGTCGTCCTACAATGAGCAGTTCTTC
TRBJ2-5 | TRBV2 | - | - | CASSSQGGRETQYF | TGTGCCAGCAGTAGTCAGGGGGGGAGGGAGACCCAGTACTTC
TRBJ1-4 | TRBV6-5 | - | - | CASSGRFGEKLFF | TGTGCCAGCAGTGGCCGGTTTGGTGAAAAACTGTTTTTT